Here is one TCR beta chain with its context. These data come from a study of shared T cell receptors in the human thymus. V lost 0 bases and J lost 9, with 21 bases in between. Germline CDR1 SGHDN, CDR2 FVKESK. The CDR3 has 16 amino acids. TCRdb's copy holds only in-frame clones and misses some; the assay was immunoSEQ multiplex PCR. The table shows just under 550,000 clones, with around 78% occurring only once. The same specimen was also included in a second study, on human thymus T cells. That report adds: V and J gene usage appeared biased in thymic and blood repertoires.

The sample was thymocytes. This receptor was obtained from a boy in the first two years of life with a congenital heart defect. V gene TRBV14 combines with J gene TRBJ2-7; D ambiguous. CDR3 amino acids: CASSQDSYSHGSRQYF. The CDR3, as DNA: TGTGCCAGCAGCCAAGATAGTTACAGCCACGGATCACGGCAGTACTTC. Variable domain in full (rest from reference TRBV14 and TRBJ2-7): EAGVTQFPSHSVIEKGQTVTLRCDPISGHDNLYWYRRVMGKEIKFLLHFVKESKQDESGMPNNRFLAERTGGTYSTLKVQPAELEDSGVYFCASSQDSYSHGSRQYFGPGTRLTVT.